This record looks at one TCR beta chain sequence and its context. Measured with immunoSEQ multiplex PCR; TCRdb has only the in-frame clones, and not every one. The sample yields approximately 150,000 clones, about 90% seen once. The record originates from a study of control samples from healthy donors and cancer patients. What was sequenced was blood. This receptor was obtained from a man younger than 35 in good health.

The CDR3 nucleotides are TGTGCCAGCTCTAGGGCGGCAGGGGCCAACGTCCTGACTTTC. Its translation: CASSRAAGANVLTF. The chain combines TRBV18 with TRBJ2-6, with unresolved D. The CDR3 totals 14 residues. Germline loops: CDR1 KGHSH, CDR2 LQKENI. V shed 6 bases and J shed 4 bases, with 10 bases lying between them.